Following are 9 T cell receptor beta chains from one sample sequenced in a study of T cell responses to AZD1222 COVID-19 vaccine. This table comes from immunoSEQ multiplex PCR, and its TCRdb copy is limited to in-frame clones, with some not included. The sample has around 80,000 clones; 86% are singletons. Sequencing used peripheral blood, obtained on day 0 of AZD1222 vaccination. The origin of the receptors is an adult in good health.

The chain employs TRBV7-9 and TRBJ2-3, with 9 bases aligning to TRBD2. V shed 5 bases, J shed 2 bases, and the junction held 5 bases outside the gene matches. CDR3 length: 15 residues. From germline, CDR1 is SEHNR and CDR2 FQNEAQ (reference sequence). The CDR3, as DNA: TGTGCCAGCAGCGTCGGGACTAGCTCCACAGATACGCAGTATTTT. Amino acid sequence: CASSVGTSSTDTQYF.

V gene TRBV6-5 combines with J gene TRBJ1-6; no definite D call. The CDR3 runs 13 residues. The V gene lost 7 bases and the J gene lost 10 bases, with 14 bases spanning the gap. Germline CDR1 reads MNHEY; CDR2 reads SVGAGI. The CDR3 loop is CASTTTRTSPLHF. The CDR3 DNA reads TGTGCCAGCACTACCACGAGAACCTCACCCCTCCACTTT.

The V call is TRBV5-4, the J call TRBJ1-1; D perhaps matches TRBD1 (6 bases). The V end lost 4 bases, the J end lost 5 bases, and 18 bases lay between the germline ends. The CDR3 loop spans 15 amino acids. CDR1 is SGHNT and CDR2 is YYREEE in the germline V gene (reference sequence). The CDR3 spells CASSPRDRSGTEAFF. CDR3 DNA sequence: TGTGCCAGCAGCCCGAGAGACAGGTCGGGGACTGAAGCTTTCTTT.

The V gene is TRBV6-5, the J gene TRBJ1-6; 9 positions match TRBD1. CDR1 and CDR2 from the germline V gene are MNHEY and SVGAGI. The trim removed 6 bases at V and 7 bases at J, leaving 7 bases unmatched. This CDR3 is 15 amino acids long. The CDR3 region has the DNA TGTGCCAGCAGCCCCCCGACAGGGGGGAATTCACCCCTCCACTTT. It yields the protein CASSPPTGGNSPLHF.

The chain uses TRBV2 and TRBJ1-5; D call uncertain. CDR1 and CDR2 from the germline V gene are SNHLY and FYNNEI. The CDR3 is 12 amino acids. Deletions cut 6 bases from V and 3 bases from J, with 6 bases between. The CDR3, as DNA: TGTGCCAGCAGGACCTCCAATCAGCCCCAGCATTTT. As protein: CASRTSNQPQHF.

The chain links TRBV27 to TRBJ1-4; D might be TRBD1 (6 bases). The CDR3 contains 14 residues. The germline V gene has CDR1 MNHEY and CDR2 SMNVEV (reference sequence). Trimming pared 6 bases from V and 2 bases from J, leaving 10 bases between. The DNA of the CDR3 is TGTGCCAGCAGCGTTCAGGGGACTAATGAAAAACTGTTTTTT. Amino acids: CASSVQGTNEKLFF. The variable domain in full, with the rest retrieved from reference TRBV27 and TRBJ1-4, is EAQVTQNPRYLITVTGKKLTVTCSQNMNHEYMSWYRQDPGLGLRQIYYSMNVEVTDKGDVPEGYKVSRKEKRNFPLILESPSPNQTSLYFCASSVQGTNEKLFFGSGTQLSVL.

The chain employs TRBV5-4 and TRBJ2-7; D possibly uses TRBD1 or TRBD2 (7 bases each). Per germline, CDR1 SGHNT and CDR2 YYREEE (reference sequence). The V and J ends lost 4 bases and 0 bases respectively, with 14 bases between them. The CDR3 consists of 15 residues. The CDR3 nucleotides read TGTGCCAGCAGCCTCAGGGGGGGAAGCTCCTACGAGCAGTACTTC. The encoded protein is CASSLRGGSSYEQYF.

The rearrangement links TRBV7-9 to TRBJ1-2, with 8 bases lining up with TRBD1. The CDR3 length is 15 residues. CDR1 is SEHNR, CDR2 FQNEAQ, per germline (reference sequence). Trimming took 1 base from V and 7 from J; bases not matched to a gene: 8. The CDR3: CASSLDQGTGRGYTF. The CDR3 coding sequence is TGTGCCAGCAGCTTAGACCAAGGGACAGGACGTGGCTACACCTTC.

This chain connects TRBV12-5 to TRBJ2-5, with 9 bases identical to TRBD1. This CDR3 region has 18 residues. Losses at the gene ends were 2 bases for V and 0 bases for J; bases not matched to a gene: 10. Germline lookup yields CDR1 LGHNT and CDR2 FRNRAP. The CDR3 DNA reads TGTGCTAGTGGTTTGATACGACAGGGGGTCGGGTACCAAGAGACCCAGTACTTC. Amino acids: CASGLIRQGVGYQETQYF.